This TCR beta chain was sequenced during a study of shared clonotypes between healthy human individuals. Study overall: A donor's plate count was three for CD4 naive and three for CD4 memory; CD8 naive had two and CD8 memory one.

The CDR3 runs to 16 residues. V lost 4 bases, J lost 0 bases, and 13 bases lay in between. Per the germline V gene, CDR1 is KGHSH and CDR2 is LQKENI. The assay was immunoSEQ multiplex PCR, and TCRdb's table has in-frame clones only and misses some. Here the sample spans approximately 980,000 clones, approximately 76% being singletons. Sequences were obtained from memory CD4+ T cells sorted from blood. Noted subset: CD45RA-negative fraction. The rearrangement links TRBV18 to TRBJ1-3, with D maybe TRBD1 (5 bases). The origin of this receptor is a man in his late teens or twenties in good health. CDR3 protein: CASSLITGSSGNTIYF. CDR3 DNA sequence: TGTGCCAGCTCACTGATAACAGGAAGCTCTGGAAACACCATATATTTT.